This TCR beta chain came from a study of blood T cell repertoires in COVID-19. The repertoire was sequenced with immunoSEQ multiplex PCR; TCRdb's copy has only in-frame clones and lacks some. The sample has 150,000 to 200,000 clones, about 81% seen once. Patients in Seattle were enrolled during active infection, then followed longitudinally. Germline V gene lookup returns CDR1 SGHDT and CDR2 YYEEEE. V shed 2 bases and J 2 bases; nucleotides not matched to a gene: 5. CDR3 size: 15 residues. The table lists this clone with a few counts. The receptor comes from an elderly woman with COVID-19, enrolled during active disease. The sequencing sample was made of peripheral blood. The rearrangement uses TRBV5-6 and TRBJ2-3, with 7 bases matching TRBD1. The CDR3 region has the DNA TGTGCCAGCAGCTTCACGGGACAGACCACAGATACGCAGTATTTT. Translated, it gives CASSFTGQTTDTQYF.